This is a list of T cell receptor beta chains from one sample in a study of HIV-infected patients and healthy controls. From the 5' RACE reads, TCRdb called clonotypes with MiXCR, one entry per CDR3 protein. The sample has around 11,000 distinct CDR3 sequences, roughly a tenth seen once; the top ten hold 15% to 20%. The material was blood, obtained before antiretroviral therapy. The source is an adult with HIV infection. CDR3s include the opening cysteine and the closing phenylalanine or tryptophan. Fields, in order: CDR3 DNA, CDR3 protein, clone size, J gene, D gene, V gene. D genes are given only for firm matches. Expanded clones are given a class, and other clones once, few, many or no size at all.

DNA: TGTGCCAGCAGCTTCCAGGGAGTCACCGGGGAGCTGTTTTTT
CDR3: CASSFQGVTGELFF
size: many
J: TRBJ2-2
D: NA
V: TRBV11-3

DNA: TGTGCCAGCCGCGGTGTACAAGGCGGGAGGAACTACTCCTACAATGAGCAGTTCTTC
CDR3: CASRGVQGGRNYSYNEQFF
size: medium-sized
J: TRBJ2-1
D: TRBD2
V: TRBV7-9

DNA: TGTGCCAGCAGCGCCCCTAATCGGGGATCCACTGAAGCTTTCTTT
CDR3: CASSAPNRGSTEAFF
size: NA
J: TRBJ1-1
D: NA
V: TRBV7-9

DNA: TGCAGTGCTAGCCCAAGCGGCCCCTACAATGAGCAGTTCTTC
CDR3: CSASPSGPYNEQFF
size: many
J: TRBJ2-1
D: NA
V: TRBV20-1

DNA: TGCAGCCACACGACTAGCGGGAGGGCCAACGAGCAGTACTTC
CDR3: CSHTTSGRANEQYF
size: many
J: TRBJ2-7
D: TRBD2
V: TRBV20-1

DNA: TGTGCCAGCATTGGACGGGACACCGGGGAGCTGTTTTTT
CDR3: CASIGRDTGELFF
size: many
J: TRBJ2-2
D: NA
V: TRBV19

DNA: TGTGCCTGGAGTGTAACCTCTAGCTCCTACAATGAGCAGTTCTTC
CDR3: CAWSVTSSSYNEQFF
size: many
J: TRBJ2-1
D: NA
V: TRBV30

DNA: TGTGCCAGCAGTTTTGGACTAGCGTACGAGCAGTACTTC
CDR3: CASSFGLAYEQYF
size: many
J: TRBJ2-7
D: TRBD2
V: TRBV27

DNA: TGTGCCAGCAGCCCCTACGGGAGTACGGCAGATACGCAGTATTTT
CDR3: CASSPYGSTADTQYF
size: many
J: TRBJ2-3
D: NA
V: TRBV7-2

DNA: TGTGCCAGCAACTCCGTACAGGGGTGGGGGAGCACTGAAGCTTTCTTT
CDR3: CASNSVQGWGSTEAFF
size: NA
J: TRBJ1-1
D: TRBD1
V: TRBV28

DNA: TGTGCCAGCAGCCCTTATCGACAGGCCAATGAGCAGTTCTTC
CDR3: CASSPYRQANEQFF
size: many
J: TRBJ2-1
D: NA
V: TRBV7-3

DNA: TGTGCCATCAGTGAGTCAAACAGACCGAACACTGAAGCTTTCTTT
CDR3: CAISESNRPNTEAFF
size: many
J: TRBJ1-1
D: NA
V: TRBV10-3

DNA: TGCAGTGCTTTCGACAGGCTGGACTCGAACACCGGGGAGCTGTTTTTT
CDR3: CSAFDRLDSNTGELFF
size: NA
J: TRBJ2-2
D: NA
V: TRBV20-1

DNA: TGCAGTGCTAGAGATCTAGCAGGGGCTCATTTGGTCGGGGAGCTGTTTTTT
CDR3: CSARDLAGAHLVGELFF
size: many
J: TRBJ2-2
D: NA
V: TRBV20-1

DNA: TGTGCCAGCAGCGCGTCTAGCGGGGGGGAGTTGTTTCAAGAGACCCAGTACTTC
CDR3: CASSASSGGELFQETQYF
size: many
J: TRBJ2-5
D: TRBD2
V: TRBV7-6

DNA: TGTGCCAGCAGCCCGGTAGGCGGGAGGAACACAGATACGCAGTATTTT
CDR3: CASSPVGGRNTDTQYF
size: many
J: TRBJ2-3
D: TRBD2
V: TRBV7-9

DNA: TGTGCCAGCAGCTTAGGTCTAGCGGAATCCTACAATGAGCAGTTCTTC
CDR3: CASSLGLAESYNEQFF
size: NA
J: TRBJ2-1
D: TRBD2
V: TRBV7-8

DNA: TGTGCCAGCAGTAATCAGGGACAGGGGCTGAGGGAGCTGTTTTTT
CDR3: CASSNQGQGLRELFF
size: many
J: TRBJ2-2
D: TRBD1
V: TRBV6-1

DNA: TGTGCCAGCAGCTCCTGGAGGAACACTGAAGCTTTCTTT
CDR3: CASSSWRNTEAFF
size: many
J: TRBJ1-1
D: NA
V: TRBV7-6

DNA: TGTGCCAGCTCAGGGGGCTCCTATAATTCACCCCTCCACTTT
CDR3: CASSGGSYNSPLHF
size: many
J: TRBJ1-6
D: TRBD1
V: TRBV6-5

DNA: TGTGCCAGCAGTTACGACTTAATCATCCCAGATACGCAGTATTTT
CDR3: CASSYDLIIPDTQYF
size: NA
J: TRBJ2-3
D: NA
V: TRBV6-2/TRBV6-3